These T cell receptor beta chains were read from a single sample in a study of blood T cells in healthy people across ages. MiXCR, run by TCRdb on the 5' RACE reads, gives a single entry per CDR3 protein. Of 550,000 to 800,000 distinct CDR3 sequences detected, approximately 31% appear once; the ten largest clones hold 15%. Material: blood. The receptors stem from a woman older than 75 in good health. The CDR3 runs from the conserved cysteine through the conserved F or W. D genes are given only for firm matches. Not all rows give a size; the values are once, few, many and, for expanded clones, a class.

TRBV10-3	NA	TRBJ2-7	many	CAIRGGTGNAGEQYF	TGTGCCATCAGGGGAGGAACAGGGAACGCCGGTGAGCAGTACTTC
TRBV9	NA	TRBJ2-5	NA	CASSVGVSNEQYF	TGTGCCAGCAGCGTAGGGGTGTCCAATGAGCAGTACTTC
TRBV7-8	NA	TRBJ2-4	many	CASSLEGPGGNIQYF	TGTGCCAGCAGCTTAGAGGGGCCTGGGGGAAACATTCAGTACTTC
TRBV9	NA	TRBJ1-2	many	CASSGRTSESGYTF	TGTGCCAGCAGCGGACGGACTTCCGAAAGTGGCTACACCTTC
TRBV6-5	NA	TRBJ2-4	NA	CASSYSKGGGKLPKNIQYF	TGTGCCAGCAGTTACTCGAAGGGAGGAGGGAAGCTCCCCAAAAACATTCAGTACTTC
TRBV19	NA	TRBJ2-7	few	CASKGRSYEQYF	TGTGCCTCTAAGGGGAGATCCTACGAGCAGTACTTC
TRBV20-1	TRBD1	TRBJ1-2	NA	CSAGLDRGYGYTF	TGCAGTGCGGGATTGGACAGGGGATATGGCTACACCTTC
TRBV10-2	NA	TRBJ2-7	NA	CASMSLRYEQYF	TGCGCCAGCATGAGTCTACGATACGAGCAGTACTTC
TRBV4-3	NA	TRBJ1-1	NA	CASSREGTGWEEAFF	TGCGCCAGCAGCCGGGAGGGCACGGGGTGGGAAGAAGCTTTCTTT
TRBV10-3	NA	TRBJ2-5	NA	CAIGWNEETQYF	TGTGCCATCGGTTGGAACGAAGAGACCCAGTACTTC
TRBV20-1	NA	TRBJ2-6	many	CSASGEAGANVLTF	TGCAGTGCTAGTGGGGAAGCTGGGGCCAACGTCCTGACTTTC
TRBV9	TRBD1	TRBJ2-7	many	CASSAQGASVDEQYF	TGTGCCAGCAGCGCACAGGGGGCAAGCGTTGACGAGCAGTACTTC
TRBV10-3	NA	TRBJ2-2	many	CAISPRGDGELFF	TGTGCCATCAGTCCACGAGGGGACGGGGAGCTGTTTTTT
TRBV6-1	NA	TRBJ2-5	many	CASCQDGRAGETQYF	TGTGCCAGCTGTCAGGACGGGAGAGCGGGAGAGACCCAGTACTTC
TRBV20-1	NA	TRBJ1-2	many	CSASPPGGPYGYTF	TGCAGTGCTAGTCCCCCCGGGGGACCCTATGGCTACACCTTC
TRBV10-3	NA	TRBJ2-3	many	CAISDQIKSTDTQYF	TGTGCCATCAGTGACCAGATAAAGTCCACAGATACGCAGTATTTT
TRBV5-5	TRBD2	TRBJ2-7	many	CASSLGPAGVYEQYF	TGTGCCAGCAGCTTGGGCCCAGCGGGGGTTTACGAGCAGTACTTC
TRBV5-4	TRBD1	TRBJ2-7	NA	CASSPLGTGRGQYF	TGTGCCAGCAGCCCTCTTGGGACAGGCCGCGGGCAGTACTTC
TRBV30	NA	TRBJ1-4	NA	CAWSIGLGGEKLFF	TGTGCCTGGAGTATTGGCCTGGGAGGTGAAAAACTGTTTTTT
TRBV7-8	NA	TRBJ2-2	NA	CASSPVQGRAGELFF	TGTGCCAGCAGTCCAGTGCAGGGGAGGGCCGGGGAGCTGTTTTTT
TRBV25-1	NA	TRBJ2-1	NA	CASSENSGIYNEQFF	TGTGCCAGCAGTGAAAATTCAGGCATCTACAATGAGCAGTTCTTC
TRBV7-2	NA	TRBJ2-1	many	CASSLVGGMVEQFF	TGTGCCAGCAGCTTAGTTGGCGGAATGGTTGAGCAGTTCTTC
TRBV7-2	TRBD1	TRBJ1-2	many	CASSLTGGVGGYTF	TGTGCCAGCAGCTTGACAGGGGGCGTCGGTGGCTACACCTTC
TRBV28	NA	TRBJ2-7	many	CASSPMAGQGRQEQYF	TGTGCCAGCAGTCCCATGGCTGGGCAGGGGCGTCAGGAGCAGTACTTC
TRBV29-1	NA	TRBJ2-6	NA	CSVEGTGANVLTF	TGCAGCGTTGAAGGGACAGGGGCCAACGTCCTGACTTTC
TRBV14	NA	TRBJ1-1	few	CASSLASEKAFF	TGTGCCAGCAGCCTAGCGAGTGAGAAAGCTTTCTTT
TRBV3-1	NA	TRBJ2-2	few	CASSPETGSPPGELFF	TGTGCCAGCAGCCCCGAAACAGGTTCACCGCCCGGGGAGCTGTTTTTT
TRBV20-1	TRBD2	TRBJ2-1	NA	CSAVSTSGGQLGNEQFF	TGCAGTGCTGTCTCGACTAGCGGGGGACAATTGGGGAATGAGCAGTTCTTC
TRBV27	TRBD1	TRBJ1-2	many	CASSLSSIKSRGLTSYGYTF	TGTGCCAGCAGTTTATCGAGCATAAAAAGCAGGGGGCTTACTAGCTATGGCTACACCTTC
TRBV20-1	TRBD1	TRBJ2-2	NA	CSAEGATAGELFF	TGCAGTGCCGAGGGGGCAACGGCCGGGGAGCTGTTTTTT
TRBV7-2	NA	TRBJ2-3	few	CASSLVAVGADTQYF	TGTGCCAGCAGCCTCGTGGCCGTGGGTGCAGATACGCAGTATTTT
TRBV10-2	NA	TRBJ2-4	once	CATKGGVLAKNIQYF	TGCGCCACTAAAGGGGGGGTCCTAGCCAAAAACATTCAGTACTTC
TRBV12-3/TRBV12-4	TRBD1	TRBJ1-2	many	CASSLGQGALGYTF	TGTGCCAGCAGTTTAGGGCAGGGGGCGCTTGGCTACACCTTC
TRBV20-1	NA	TRBJ2-1	NA	CSARDVTRDEQFF	TGCAGTGCTAGAGATGTGACTAGGGATGAGCAGTTCTTC
TRBV6-6	NA	TRBJ1-6	many	CASSPGGVNSPLHF	TGTGCCAGCAGTCCGGGGGGTGTTAATTCACCCCTCCACTTT
TRBV20-1	NA	TRBJ1-2	many	CSARDPQGRNLLGGYTF	TGCAGTGCTAGAGATCCCCAGGGGAGGAATCTCCTCGGTGGCTACACCTTC
TRBV14	NA	TRBJ1-6	NA	CASSQDLMGSNSPLHF	TGTGCCAGCAGCCAAGATCTTATGGGCAGCAATTCACCCCTCCACTTT
TRBV5-1	NA	TRBJ2-7	NA	CASSGAFGSDEQYF	TGCGCCAGCAGCGGGGCATTCGGGAGCGACGAGCAGTACTTC
TRBV20-1	NA	TRBJ1-5	NA	CSALQYSNRPQHF	TGCAGTGCTTTACAATATAGCAATCGGCCCCAGCATTTT
TRBV11-3	NA	TRBJ2-7	NA	CASSLDVVSEQYF	TGTGCCAGCAGCTTAGACGTAGTGAGCGAGCAGTACTTC
TRBV18	NA	TRBJ1-4	few	CASSPGIGPATNEKLFF	TGTGCCAGCTCACCCGGAATCGGTCCCGCAACTAATGAAAAACTGTTTTTT
TRBV5-8	NA	TRBJ2-7	many	CASSSGTRVVHEQYF	TGTGCCAGCAGCTCGGGGACACGGGTTGTCCACGAGCAGTACTTC
TRBV7-8	TRBD1	TRBJ2-5	NA	CASSLRRQGRQETQYF	TGTGCCAGCAGCTTACGAAGACAGGGGAGGCAAGAGACCCAGTACTTC
TRBV7-8	TRBD2	TRBJ2-5	NA	CASSLGAQLAGEETQYF	TGTGCCAGCAGCTTGGGTGCGCAACTAGCGGGAGAAGAGACCCAGTACTTC
TRBV20-1	TRBD2	TRBJ2-5	many	CSAQASGSLQETQYF	TGCAGTGCCCAGGCTAGCGGGAGCCTCCAAGAGACCCAGTACTTC
TRBV7-2	NA	TRBJ2-5	many	CASSFGIQETQYF	TGTGCCAGCAGCTTTGGGATTCAAGAGACCCAGTACTTC
TRBV18	TRBD1	TRBJ2-7	NA	CASSAPGQTHSYF	TGTGCCAGCTCAGCTCCGGGACAGACACACTCGTACTTC
TRBV9	NA	TRBJ2-1	many	CASSALTGSYNEQFF	TGTGCCAGCAGTGCCCTGACGGGCTCCTACAATGAGCAGTTCTTC
TRBV3-1	TRBD2	TRBJ2-1	many	CASSQDWSGGSYNEQFF	TGTGCCAGCAGCCAAGATTGGAGCGGGGGCTCCTACAATGAGCAGTTCTTC
TRBV20-1	NA	TRBJ2-3	many	CSARWGPDTQYF	TGCAGTGCTAGATGGGGTCCAGATACGCAGTATTTT
TRBV6-1	TRBD2	TRBJ2-1	many	CASTPVGSGAYEQFF	TGTGCCAGCACCCCCGTGGGTAGCGGGGCGTATGAGCAGTTCTTC
TRBV6-6	NA	TRBJ1-1	many	CACQRTEAFF	TGTGCATGTCAAAGGACTGAAGCTTTCTTT
TRBV6-1	TRBD1	TRBJ2-5	NA	CAGRGYRDRSRETQYF	TGTGCCGGCAGGGGGTACCGGGACCGCTCCCGGGAGACCCAGTACTTC
TRBV4-1	NA	TRBJ2-3	NA	CASSQALILGSDTQYF	TGCGCCAGCAGCCAAGCGCTAATTTTAGGCTCAGATACGCAGTATTTT
TRBV5-6	TRBD2	TRBJ2-5	many	CASSSPVLAGGTQETQYF	TGTGCCAGCAGCTCGCCGGTACTAGCGGGGGGTACACAAGAGACCCAGTACTTC
TRBV6-2/TRBV6-3	TRBD2	TRBJ2-7	many	CASRPLGGGTYEQYF	TGTGCCAGCAGGCCCCTCGGCGGGGGGACCTACGAGCAGTACTTC
TRBV18	NA	TRBJ1-2	few	CASSPQGKGNYGYTF	TGTGCCAGCTCACCACAGGGGAAGGGTAACTATGGCTACACCTTC
TRBV7-6	NA	TRBJ2-3	many	CASSLVPMNTDTQYF	TGTGCCAGCAGCTTAGTCCCCATGAACACAGATACGCAGTATTTT